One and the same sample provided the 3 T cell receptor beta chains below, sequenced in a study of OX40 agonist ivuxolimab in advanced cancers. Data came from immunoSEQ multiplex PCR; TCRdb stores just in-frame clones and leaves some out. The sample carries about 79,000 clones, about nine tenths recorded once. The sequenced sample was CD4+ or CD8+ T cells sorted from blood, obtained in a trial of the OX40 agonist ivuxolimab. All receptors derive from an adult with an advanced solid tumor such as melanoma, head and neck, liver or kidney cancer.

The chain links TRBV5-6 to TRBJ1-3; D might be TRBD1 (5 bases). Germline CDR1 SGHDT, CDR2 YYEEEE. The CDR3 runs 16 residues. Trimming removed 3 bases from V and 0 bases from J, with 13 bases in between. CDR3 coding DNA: TGTGCCAGCAGCTCCCTCCCGGACATCTCTGGAAACACCATATATTTT. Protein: CASSSLPDISGNTIYF.

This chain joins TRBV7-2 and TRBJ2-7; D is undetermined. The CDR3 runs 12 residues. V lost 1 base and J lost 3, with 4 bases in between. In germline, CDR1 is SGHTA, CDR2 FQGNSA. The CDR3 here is CASSLVRYEQYF. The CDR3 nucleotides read TGTGCCAGCAGCTTAGTGCGCTACGAGCAGTACTTC.

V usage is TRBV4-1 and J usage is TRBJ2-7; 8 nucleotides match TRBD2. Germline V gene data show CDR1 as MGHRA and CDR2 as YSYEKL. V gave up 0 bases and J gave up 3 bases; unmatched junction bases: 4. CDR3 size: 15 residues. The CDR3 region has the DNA TGCGCCAGCAGCCAAGATATTAGCGGGGTCTACGAGCAGTACTTC. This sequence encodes CASSQDISGVYEQYF.